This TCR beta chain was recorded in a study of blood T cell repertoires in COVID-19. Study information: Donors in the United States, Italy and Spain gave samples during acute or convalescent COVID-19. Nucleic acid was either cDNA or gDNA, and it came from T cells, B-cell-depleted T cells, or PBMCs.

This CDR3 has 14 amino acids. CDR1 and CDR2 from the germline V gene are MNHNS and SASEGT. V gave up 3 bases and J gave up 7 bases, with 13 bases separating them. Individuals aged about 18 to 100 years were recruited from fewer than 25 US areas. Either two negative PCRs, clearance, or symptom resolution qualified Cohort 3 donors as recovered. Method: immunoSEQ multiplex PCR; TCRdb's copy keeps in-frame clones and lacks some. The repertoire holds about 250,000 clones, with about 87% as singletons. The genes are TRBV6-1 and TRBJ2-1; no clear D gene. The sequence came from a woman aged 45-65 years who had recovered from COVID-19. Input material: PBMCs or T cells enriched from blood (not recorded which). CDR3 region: CASSDPVPKNEQFF. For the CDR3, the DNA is TGTGCCAGCAGTGATCCAGTGCCCAAAAATGAGCAGTTCTTC.